Detailed here is one T cell receptor (beta chain). These data are taken from a study of technical replicates of blood from four donors. TCRdb keeps only in-frame clones here, not all; method: immunoSEQ multiplex PCR. The table includes 80,000 to 95,000 clones, about 92% detected once. This CDR3 region has 18 residues. The chain couples TRBV21-1 to TRBJ1-5. TRBV21-1 is a listed pseudogene. The sequencing sample was made of T cells isolated from PBMCs. The receptor's source is a human donor in good health. CDR3 region: CASSKKDGSGRANQPQHF. The CDR3 nucleotides read TGTGCCAGCAGCAAAAAGGACGGGAGCGGAAGGGCCAATCAGCCCCAGCATTTT.